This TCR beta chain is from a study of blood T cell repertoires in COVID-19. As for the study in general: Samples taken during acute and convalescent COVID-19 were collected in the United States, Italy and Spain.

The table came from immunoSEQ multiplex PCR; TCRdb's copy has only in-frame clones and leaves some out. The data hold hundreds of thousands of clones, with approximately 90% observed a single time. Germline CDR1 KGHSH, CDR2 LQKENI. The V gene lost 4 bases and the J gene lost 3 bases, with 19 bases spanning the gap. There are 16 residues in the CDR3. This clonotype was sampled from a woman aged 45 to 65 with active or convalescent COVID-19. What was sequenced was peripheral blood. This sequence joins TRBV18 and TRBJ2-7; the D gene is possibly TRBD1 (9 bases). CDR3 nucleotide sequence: TGTGCCAGCTCACTAGGACAGGGGACTAGAGGCTACGAGCAGTACTTC. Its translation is CASSLGQGTRGYEQYF. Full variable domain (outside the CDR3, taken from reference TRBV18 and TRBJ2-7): NAGVMQNPRHLVRRRGQEARLRCSPMKGHSHVYWYRQLPEEGLKFMVYLQKENIIDESGMPKERFSAEFPKEGPSILRIQQVVRGDSAAYFCASSLGQGTRGYEQYFGPGTRLTVT.